A single sample gave rise to the 32 T cell receptor beta chains below, sequenced in a study of shared clonotypes between healthy human individuals. Some clones are missing from TCRdb's copy, which holds only in-frame ones; the method was immunoSEQ multiplex PCR. The table records around 690,000 clones, about 90% of them present only once. The sample comprised memory CD8+ T cells from PBMCs. Subset defined: CD45RO+ cells pooled with CCR7-negative TemRA cells. The receptors shown here come from a man between 18 and 29 years old in good health. Some clones in this sample may be carry-over from other donors' samples.

The chain uses TRBV6-4 and TRBJ2-3; possible D gene TRBD1, 5 bases. Germline V gives CDR1 MRHNA, CDR2 SNTAGT. The V gene lost 0 bases and the J gene lost 4 bases, with 14 bases spanning the gap. The CDR3 totals 16 residues. The CDR3 DNA follows: TGTGCCAGCAGTGACTCGATACAGGACGGTCCAGATACGCAGTATTTT. Translation: CASSDSIQDGPDTQYF.

The V gene is TRBV7-5, the J gene TRBJ2-3; TRBD1 is the table's D call, not checked against the DNA. TRBV7-5 corresponds to a pseudogene. The CDR3 spans 16 residues. CDR3: CARSPFRGRPTDTQYF. CDR3 bases: TGTGCCAGAAGCCCCTTCAGGGGTAGACCCACAGATACGCAGTATTTT.

J is TRBJ2-5 and V is TRBV6-6, with TRBD2 matching 10 bases. The CDR3 is 15 residues long. Germline values: CDR1 MNHNY, CDR2 SVGAGI (reference sequence). The V and J ends lost 1 base and 5 bases, in that order; junction bases with no gene match: 4. CDR3 sequence (DNA): TGTGCCAGCAGTTACTTCATAGCGGGAGGTGAGACCCAGTACTTC. As protein: CASSYFIAGGETQYF.

The chain is built from TRBV19 and TRBJ2-3; D gene uncertain. V was shortened by 6 bases and J by 0 bases, with 7 bases between the two germline ends. This CDR3 contains 13 residues. The germline V gene encodes CDR1 LNHDA and CDR2 SQIVND (reference sequence). In DNA form, the CDR3 reads TGTGCCAGTAGGCCCACGAGCACAGATACGCAGTATTTT. It encodes CASRPTSTDTQYF.

This clone was seen just once. The chain recombines TRBV7-2 with TRBJ2-2, with D hard to call. CDR3 size: 16 residues. V lost 5 bases and J 0 bases, leaving 13 bases between the germline ends. Looked up from germline, CDR1 is SGHTA and CDR2 is FQGNSA. The CDR3 loop is CASSPWGGTNTGELFF. In DNA, the CDR3 is TGTGCCAGCAGCCCCTGGGGTGGGACGAACACCGGGGAGCTGTTTTTT.

The chain combines TRBV7-9 with TRBJ1-1, with D perhaps TRBD1 (6 bases). Germline CDR1 is SEHNR and CDR2 is FQNEAQ (reference sequence). This CDR3 has 17 residues. V was shortened by 1 base and J by 6 bases, with 21 bases between the two germline ends. CDR3 protein: CASSLVEGDPGSSEAFF. CDR3 DNA: TGTGCCAGCAGCTTAGTCGAGGGGGATCCGGGCAGCTCTGAAGCTTTCTTT.

This clone was picked up one time. V and J are TRBV9 and TRBJ2-1; 10 nucleotides align to TRBD2. This CDR3 region has 14 residues. The V gene's germline CDR1 is SGDLS and CDR2 YYNGEE. The V and J ends lost 2 bases and 8 bases, in that order; junction bases with no gene match: 4. The CDR3 loop is CASSVIAGGDEQFF. The CDR3 DNA sequence: TGTGCCAGCAGCGTCATAGCGGGAGGCGATGAGCAGTTCTTC.

The J gene is TRBJ2-3, the V gene TRBV15, with 8 bases aligning to TRBD2. The CDR3 runs to 18 residues. Trimming cost V 0 bases and J 1 base; bases outside gene matches: 9. Germline V gene sequence: CDR1 LNHNV, CDR2 YYDKDF (reference sequence). CDR3 nucleotides: TGTGCCACCAGCAGAGATGGGGTGGGTAGCGGGGGCACAGATACGCAGTATTTT. Protein: CATSRDGVGSGGTDTQYF.

The chain uses TRBV28 and TRBJ1-1, with a possible D match to TRBD1 (5 bases). With 6 bases removed from V and 1 base from J, the gap between germline ends came to 18 bases. CDR1 and CDR2 (germline): MDHEN, SYDVKM. CDR3 size: 16 residues. Here the CDR3 reads CASRRGTGGRNTEAFF. The DNA for the CDR3 is TGTGCCAGCAGGCGGGGGACTGGGGGGAGGAACACTGAAGCTTTCTTT.

The V call is TRBV6-6, the J call TRBJ1-2; D may be TRBD1 (5 bases). CDR1 is MNHNY, CDR2 SVGAGI, per germline (reference sequence). Deletions cut 1 base from V and 8 bases from J, with 11 bases between. CDR3 size: 13 residues. CDR3 region: CASSYLRGDGYTF. CDR3 DNA: TGTGCCAGCAGTTACTTGCGGGGGGACGGCTACACCTTC.

This chain uses TRBV6-4 with TRBJ2-5; D remains ambiguous. Trimming left V 4 bases short and J 5 bases short, with 2 bases between. CDR1 is MRHNA and CDR2 is SNTAGT in the germline V gene. This CDR3 spans 10 amino acids. CDR3 DNA sequence: TGTGCCAGCAGTGTGGAGACCCAGTACTTC. Its protein is CASSVETQYF.

This clone was detected only a few times. The chain links TRBV7-9 to TRBJ1-2; the D gene is possibly TRBD1 (5 bases). Looked up from germline, CDR1 is SEHNR and CDR2 is FQNEAQ (reference sequence). This CDR3 region has 12 residues. With 5 bases removed from V and 3 bases from J, the gap between germline ends came to 7 bases. Written as DNA, the CDR3 is TGTGCCAGCAGCGACAGTGACTATGGCTACACCTTC. Its protein is CASSDSDYGYTF.

The V and J genes are TRBV12-1 and TRBJ1-4; TRBD1 is taken as the D call from the table, unchecked against the DNA. TRBV12-1 is marked as a pseudogene. CDR3 length: 14 amino acids. CDR3 nucleotides: TGTGCCAGCAGCTTTGGGGCCCTTAATGAAAAACTGTTTTTT. Translating gives CASSFGALNEKLFF.

V and J are TRBV28 and TRBJ1-3; a weak D match, TRBD1 (5 bases). Trimming pared 1 base from V and 1 base from J, leaving 8 bases between. The CDR3 contains 15 residues. CDR1 and CDR2 (germline): MDHEN, SYDVKM. DNA for the CDR3: TGTGCCAGCAGTTTATCGGGGCAATCTGGAAACACCATATATTTT. This gives the protein CASSLSGQSGNTIYF.

The chain combines TRBV7-9 with TRBJ2-1, with unresolved D. V lost 0 bases to trimming and J lost 6 bases, with 12 bases between them. The germline V gene has CDR1 SEHNR and CDR2 FQNEAQ (reference sequence). The CDR3 consists of 15 residues. This CDR3 is CASSLARQATNEQFF. The DNA of the CDR3 is TGTGCCAGCAGCTTAGCGAGGCAGGCTACCAATGAGCAGTTCTTC. The full variable domain, completed using reference TRBV7-9 and TRBJ2-1, is DTGVSQNPRHKITKRGQNVTFRCDPISEHNRLYWYRQTLGQGPEFLTYFQNEAQLEKSRLLSDRFSAERPKGSFSTLEIQRTEQGDSAMYLCASSLARQATNEQFFGPGTRLTVL.

Only a few counts were recorded for this clone. V usage is TRBV30 and J usage is TRBJ2-5; the D gene could be TRBD1 or TRBD2 (6 bases each). The CDR3 extends over 14 amino acids. The V gene's germline CDR1 is GTSNPN and CDR2 SVGIG (reference sequence). Trimming shortened V by 0 bases and J by 5 bases, and 13 bases separated the two germline ends. CDR3 region: CAWSVSRGRETQYF. CDR3 coding DNA: TGTGCCTGGAGTGTATCTCGGGGGCGTGAGACCCAGTACTTC.

The rearrangement links TRBV7-6 to TRBJ2-7; D is undetermined. Germline V gene data show CDR1 as SGHVS and CDR2 as FNYEAQ. CDR3 length: 14 residues. Trimming took off 1 base at V and 0 bases at J, with 7 bases between the two ends. The CDR3 loop reads CASSLVTSSYEQYF. The CDR3 DNA reads as TGTGCCAGCAGCTTAGTGACCTCCTCCTACGAGCAGTACTTC.

The count of this clone is one. V is TRBV7-3 and J is TRBJ2-3; 8 nucleotides align to TRBD1. Germline V gives CDR1 SGHTA, CDR2 FQGTGA. The length of the CDR3 is 14 residues. V gave up 5 bases and J gave up 4 bases; unmatched junction bases: 5. As DNA, the CDR3 is TGTGCCAGCAGCCGAGGACAGGGAGCAGATACGCAGTATTTT. Residues: CASSRGQGADTQYF.

This rearrangement joins TRBV28 to TRBJ2-7; D not certain. This CDR3 is built from 12 residues. The V and J ends lost 0 bases and 1 base respectively, with 1 base between them. In germline, CDR1 is MDHEN, CDR2 SYDVKM. In DNA, the CDR3 is TGTGCCAGCAGTTTATGGTCCTACGAGCAGTACTTC. It yields the protein CASSLWSYEQYF.

This chain connects TRBV9 to TRBJ2-1, with D possibly called TRBD1 or TRBD2 (5 bases each). Trimming took off 4 bases at V and 9 bases at J, with 26 bases between the two ends. Looked up from germline, CDR1 is SGDLS and CDR2 is YYNGEE. The CDR3 totals 17 residues. CDR3 amino acids: CASSHPRSGTSRGEQFF. In DNA form, the CDR3 reads TGTGCCAGCAGCCATCCTCGATCAGGGACGAGTAGGGGTGAGCAGTTCTTC.

The CDR3 sequence: CASSFLTVNYGYTF. The CDR3 DNA is TGTGCCAGCAGCTTTTTAACAGTCAACTATGGCTACACCTTC. The chain couples TRBV5-8 to TRBJ1-2; no reliable D call. The length of the CDR3 is 14 residues. The germline CDR1 and CDR2 sequences are SGHTS and YDEGEE. V was shortened by 2 bases and J by 2 bases, with 10 bases between the two germline ends.

This clone came up a few times. The rearrangement joins TRBV27 to TRBJ1-4; 7 positions agree with TRBD1. The V gene end was trimmed by 3 bases and the J gene end by 10 bases; junction bases not matched to a gene: 8. Germline V gives CDR1 MNHEY, CDR2 SMNVEV (reference sequence). This CDR3 contains 14 residues. CDR3 coding DNA: TGTGCCAGCAGTTTGGTCCAGGGGGTAGGAAAACTGTTTTTT. This encodes CASSLVQGVGKLFF.

The chain carries TRBV10-3 and TRBJ1-2, with 7 bases lining up with TRBD1. V lost 7 bases to trimming and J lost 4 bases; unmatched junction nucleotides: 15. The CDR3 contains 16 residues. Germline values: CDR1 ENHRY, CDR2 SYGVKD. The chain's CDR3 is CAITQRGTEGGYGYTF. DNA for the CDR3: TGTGCCATCACCCAAAGGGGGACAGAGGGAGGCTATGGCTACACCTTC.

V usage is TRBV7-2 and J usage is TRBJ1-2; D is undetermined. The V end was cut by 5 bases, the J end by 8 bases, with 12 bases between. Germline CDR1 reads SGHTA; CDR2 reads FQGNSA. The CDR3 runs to 12 residues. CDR3 in DNA: TGTGCCAGCAGCCCTAGCTTTGTGGGCTACACCTTC. It encodes CASSPSFVGYTF.

The rearrangement links TRBV9 to TRBJ1-5; perhaps TRBD1 as D (5 bases). Germline V CDR1 and CDR2: SGDLS, YYNGEE. This CDR3 is built from 15 residues. With 4 bases removed from V and 6 bases from J, the gap between germline ends came to 17 bases. The CDR3 bases are TGTGCCAGCAGCTCGCAAGGGGCCTCGGGTCAGCCCCAGCATTTT. It translates to CASSSQGASGQPQHF.

This clone was observed a single time. The genes are TRBV2 and TRBJ1-1; 10 bases align to TRBD1. The CDR3 spans 14 residues. In germline, CDR1 is SNHLY, CDR2 FYNNEI. V lost 7 bases to trimming and J lost 5 bases; unmatched junction nucleotides: 7. The CDR3 sequence is CASNLGQGGTEAFF. As DNA, the CDR3 is TGTGCCAGCAACCTAGGACAGGGGGGGACTGAAGCTTTCTTT. The full variable domain, its missing parts supplied by reference TRBV2 and TRBJ1-1, is EPEVTQTPSHQVTQMGQEVILRCVPISNHLYFYWYRQILGQKVEFLVSFYNNEISEKSEIFDDQFSVERPDGSNFTLKIRSTKLEDSAMYFCASNLGQGGTEAFFGQGTRLTVV.

Only one count was recorded for this clone. The CDR3 DNA reads as TGCAGCGTTGAAGATCTTTTAACTAGCGGGCCAGGAGAGACCCAGTACTTC. Translating it yields CSVEDLLTSGPGETQYF. The chain combines TRBV29-1 with TRBJ2-5; the match to TRBD2 covers 9 bases. In germline, CDR1 is SQVTM, CDR2 ANQGSEA. The CDR3 extends over 17 amino acids. V gave up 0 bases and J gave up 4 bases; unmatched junction bases: 12.

The chain joins TRBV9 to TRBJ1-1; unclear D gene. Germline CDR1 is SGDLS and CDR2 is YYNGEE. CDR3 size: 16 residues. V was clipped by 10 bases and J by 0 bases, with 22 bases between them. The CDR3 loop reads CAADSTKGPLNTEAFF. The CDR3 DNA is TGTGCCGCCGACTCGACGAAAGGCCCTCTGAACACTGAAGCTTTCTTT.

V usage is TRBV15 and J usage is TRBJ2-7; D not certain. Between the trimmed V and J ends, which lost 3 bases and 2 bases, there was a span of 14 bases. This CDR3 spans 15 amino acids. Looked up from germline, CDR1 is LNHNV and CDR2 is YYDKDF (reference sequence). CDR3 region: CATSRAGYPTYEQYF. The CDR3 nucleotides are TGTGCCACCAGCAGGGCCGGCTACCCAACCTACGAGCAGTACTTC.

The rearrangement uses TRBV5-5 and TRBJ1-5; 9 nucleotides line up with TRBD1. J was trimmed by 0 bases and V by 0 bases; bases with no gene match: 7. Germline V lookup: CDR1 SGHKS, CDR2 YYEKEE (reference sequence). The CDR3 consists of 18 residues. CDR3 DNA sequence: TGTGCCAGCAGCTTGGAGGTGACAGGGGGGTATAGCAATCAGCCCCAGCATTTT. Its protein product is CASSLEVTGGYSNQPQHF.

V gene TRBV9 combines with J gene TRBJ2-3; possibly TRBD2 for D (5 bases). V was clipped by 0 bases and J by 1 base, with 9 bases between them. This CDR3 has 15 amino acids. Per the germline V gene, CDR1 is SGDLS and CDR2 is YYNGEE. The CDR3 DNA sequence: TGTGCCAGCAGCGTAGCCCCCGGGGGCACAGATACGCAGTATTTT. It specifies CASSVAPGGTDTQYF.

The genes are TRBV6-6 and TRBJ2-7, with 13 nucleotides matching TRBD2. Losses at the gene ends were 0 bases for V and 4 bases for J; bases not matched to a gene: 3. CDR1 and CDR2 (germline): MNHNY, SVGAGI (reference sequence). This CDR3 comprises 16 residues. The CDR3 reads CASSYSRLAGGYEQYF. The CDR3, as DNA: TGTGCCAGCAGTTACTCGAGACTAGCGGGAGGTTACGAGCAGTACTTC.